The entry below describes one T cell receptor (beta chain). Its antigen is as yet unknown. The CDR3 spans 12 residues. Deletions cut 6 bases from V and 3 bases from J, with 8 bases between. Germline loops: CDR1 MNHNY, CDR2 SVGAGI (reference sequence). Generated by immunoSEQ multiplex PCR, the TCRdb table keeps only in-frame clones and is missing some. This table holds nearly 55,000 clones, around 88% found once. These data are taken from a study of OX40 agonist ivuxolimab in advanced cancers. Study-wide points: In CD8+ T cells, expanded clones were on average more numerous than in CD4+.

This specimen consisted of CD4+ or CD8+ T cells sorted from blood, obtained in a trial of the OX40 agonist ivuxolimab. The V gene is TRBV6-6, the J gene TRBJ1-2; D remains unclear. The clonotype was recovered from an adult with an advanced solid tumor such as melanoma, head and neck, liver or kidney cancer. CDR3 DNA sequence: TGTGCCAGCAGCCTGGGAGACTATGGCTACACCTTC. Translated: CASSLGDYGYTF.